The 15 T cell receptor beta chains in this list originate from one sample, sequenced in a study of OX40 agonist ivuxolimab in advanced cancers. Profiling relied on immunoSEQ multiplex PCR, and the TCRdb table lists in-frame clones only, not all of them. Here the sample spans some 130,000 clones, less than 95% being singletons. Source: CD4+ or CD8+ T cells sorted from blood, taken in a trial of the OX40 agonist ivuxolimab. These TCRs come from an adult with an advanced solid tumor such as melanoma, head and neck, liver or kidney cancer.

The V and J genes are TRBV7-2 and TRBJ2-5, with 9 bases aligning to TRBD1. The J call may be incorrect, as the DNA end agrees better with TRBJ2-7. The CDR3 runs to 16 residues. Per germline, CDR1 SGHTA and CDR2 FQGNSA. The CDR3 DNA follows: TGTGCCAGCAGCTTAGGAACAGGGGGCTTTCCCTACGAGCAGTACTTC. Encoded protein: CASSLGTGGFPYEQYF.

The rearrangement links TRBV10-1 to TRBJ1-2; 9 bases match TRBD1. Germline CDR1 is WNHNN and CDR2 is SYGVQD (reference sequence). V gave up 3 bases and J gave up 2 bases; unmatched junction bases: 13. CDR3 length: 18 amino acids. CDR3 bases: TGCGCCAGCAGTGACCCCGGGACAGGGTGGGCCGGAAACTATGGCTACACCTTC. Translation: CASSDPGTGWAGNYGYTF.

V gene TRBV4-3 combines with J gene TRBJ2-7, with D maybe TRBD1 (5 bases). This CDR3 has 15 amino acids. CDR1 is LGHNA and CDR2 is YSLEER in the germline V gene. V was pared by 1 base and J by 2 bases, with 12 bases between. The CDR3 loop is CASSQAPGSTYEQYF. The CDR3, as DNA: TGCGCCAGCAGCCAAGCTCCAGGGTCAACCTACGAGCAGTACTTC.

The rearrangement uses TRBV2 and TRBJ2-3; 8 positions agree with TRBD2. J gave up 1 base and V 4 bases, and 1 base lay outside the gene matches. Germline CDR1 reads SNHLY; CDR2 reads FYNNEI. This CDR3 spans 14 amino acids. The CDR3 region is CASSATSGTDTQYF. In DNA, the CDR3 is TGTGCCAGCAGTGCGACTAGCGGCACAGATACGCAGTATTTT.

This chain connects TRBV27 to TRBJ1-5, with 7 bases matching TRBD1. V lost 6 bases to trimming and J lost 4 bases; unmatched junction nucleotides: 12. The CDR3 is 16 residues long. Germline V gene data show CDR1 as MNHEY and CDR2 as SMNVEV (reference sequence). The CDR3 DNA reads TGTGCCAGCAGCCCTTGGACAGGTCAACAGAATCAGCCCCAGCATTTT. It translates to CASSPWTGQQNQPQHF.

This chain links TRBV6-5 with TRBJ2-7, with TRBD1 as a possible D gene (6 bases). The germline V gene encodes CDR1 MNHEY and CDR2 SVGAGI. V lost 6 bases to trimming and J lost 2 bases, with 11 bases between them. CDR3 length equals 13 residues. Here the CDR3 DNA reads TGTGCCAGCAGCCAGGGGACGACCTACGAGCAGTACTTC. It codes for CASSQGTTYEQYF.

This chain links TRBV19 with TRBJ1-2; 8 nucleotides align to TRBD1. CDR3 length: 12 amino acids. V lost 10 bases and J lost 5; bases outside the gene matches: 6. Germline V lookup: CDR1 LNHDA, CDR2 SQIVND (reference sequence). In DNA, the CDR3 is TGTGCCACCCTGACAGGGGATTATGGCTACACCTTC. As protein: CATLTGDYGYTF. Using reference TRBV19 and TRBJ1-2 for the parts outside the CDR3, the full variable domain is DGGITQSPKYLFRKEGQNVTLSCEQNLNHDAMYWYRQDPGQGLRLIYYSQIVNDFQKGDIAEGYSVSREKKESFPLTVTSAQKNPTAFYLCATLTGDYGYTFGSGTRLTVV.

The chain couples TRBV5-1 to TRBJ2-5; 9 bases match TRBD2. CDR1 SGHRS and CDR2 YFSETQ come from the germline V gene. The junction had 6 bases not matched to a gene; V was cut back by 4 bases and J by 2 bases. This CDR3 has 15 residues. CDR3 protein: CASSPLAGPQETQYF. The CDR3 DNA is TGCGCCAGCAGCCCCCTAGCGGGACCACAAGAGACCCAGTACTTC. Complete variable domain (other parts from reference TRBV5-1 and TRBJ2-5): KAGVTQTPRYLIKTRGQQVTLSCSPISGHRSVSWYQQTPGQGLQFLFEYFSETQRNKGNFPGRFSGRQFSNSRSEMNVSTLELGDSALYLCASSPLAGPQETQYFGPGTRLLVL.

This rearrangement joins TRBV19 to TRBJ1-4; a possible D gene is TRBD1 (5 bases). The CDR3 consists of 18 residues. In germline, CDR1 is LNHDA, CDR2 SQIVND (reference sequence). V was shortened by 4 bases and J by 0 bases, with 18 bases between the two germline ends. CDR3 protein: CASSTGYGEWATNEKLFF. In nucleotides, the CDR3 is TGTGCCAGTAGTACAGGGTATGGGGAGTGGGCAACTAATGAAAAACTGTTTTTT. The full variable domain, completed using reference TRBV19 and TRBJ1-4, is DGGITQSPKYLFRKEGQNVTLSCEQNLNHDAMYWYRQDPGQGLRLIYYSQIVNDFQKGDIAEGYSVSREKKESFPLTVTSAQKNPTAFYLCASSTGYGEWATNEKLFFGSGTQLSVL.

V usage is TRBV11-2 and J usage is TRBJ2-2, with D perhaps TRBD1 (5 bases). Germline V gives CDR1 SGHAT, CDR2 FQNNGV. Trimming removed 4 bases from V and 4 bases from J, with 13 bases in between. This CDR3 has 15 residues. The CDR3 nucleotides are TGTGCCAGCAGCTCCGACAGTTCCCCCACCGGGGAGCTGTTTTTT. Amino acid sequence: CASSSDSSPTGELFF.

CDR3 loop: CASSPGLGEGNEKLFF. The CDR3 DNA sequence: TGTGCCAGCAGCCCGGGACTTGGGGAAGGTAATGAAAAACTGTTTTTT. The gene calls are TRBV5-6 and TRBJ1-4, with D perhaps TRBD1 (5 bases). V gave up 4 bases and J gave up 4 bases, with 17 bases separating them. The CDR3 has 16 residues. Per the germline V gene, CDR1 is SGHDT and CDR2 is YYEEEE.

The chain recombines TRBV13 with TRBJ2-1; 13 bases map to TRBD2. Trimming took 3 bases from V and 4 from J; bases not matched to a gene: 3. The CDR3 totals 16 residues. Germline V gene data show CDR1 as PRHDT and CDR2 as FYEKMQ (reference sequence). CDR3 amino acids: CASSLGTSGTYNEQFF. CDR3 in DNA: TGTGCCAGCAGCTTGGGGACTAGCGGGACTTACAATGAGCAGTTCTTC.

In nucleotides, the CDR3 is TGTGCCAGCAGCCTCCTCCCCAAAGCCCACGAGCAGTACTTC. Protein product: CASSLLPKAHEQYF. V gene TRBV28 combines with J gene TRBJ2-7; D remains ambiguous. CDR3 length: 14 amino acids. The V and J ends lost 6 bases and 5 bases respectively, with 17 bases between them. CDR1 is MDHEN and CDR2 is SYDVKM in the germline V gene.

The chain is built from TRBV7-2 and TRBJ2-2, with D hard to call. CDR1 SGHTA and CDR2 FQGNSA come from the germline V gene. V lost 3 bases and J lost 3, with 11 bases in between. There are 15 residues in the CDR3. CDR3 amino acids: CASSFGQSYTGELFF. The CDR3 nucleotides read TGTGCCAGCAGCTTCGGCCAGTCCTACACCGGGGAGCTGTTTTTT. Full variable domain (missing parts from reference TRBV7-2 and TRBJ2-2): GAGVSQSPSNKVTEKGKDVELRCDPISGHTALYWYRQSLGQGLEFLIYFQGNSAPDKSGLPSDRFSAERTGGSVSTLTIQRTQQEDSAVYLCASSFGQSYTGELFFGEGSRLTVL.

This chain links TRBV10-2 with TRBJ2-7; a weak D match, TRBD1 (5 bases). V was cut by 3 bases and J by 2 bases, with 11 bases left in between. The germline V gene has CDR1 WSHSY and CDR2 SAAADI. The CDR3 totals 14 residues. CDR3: CASSDFGATYEQYF. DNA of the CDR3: TGCGCCAGCAGTGATTTTGGGGCAACCTACGAGCAGTACTTC.